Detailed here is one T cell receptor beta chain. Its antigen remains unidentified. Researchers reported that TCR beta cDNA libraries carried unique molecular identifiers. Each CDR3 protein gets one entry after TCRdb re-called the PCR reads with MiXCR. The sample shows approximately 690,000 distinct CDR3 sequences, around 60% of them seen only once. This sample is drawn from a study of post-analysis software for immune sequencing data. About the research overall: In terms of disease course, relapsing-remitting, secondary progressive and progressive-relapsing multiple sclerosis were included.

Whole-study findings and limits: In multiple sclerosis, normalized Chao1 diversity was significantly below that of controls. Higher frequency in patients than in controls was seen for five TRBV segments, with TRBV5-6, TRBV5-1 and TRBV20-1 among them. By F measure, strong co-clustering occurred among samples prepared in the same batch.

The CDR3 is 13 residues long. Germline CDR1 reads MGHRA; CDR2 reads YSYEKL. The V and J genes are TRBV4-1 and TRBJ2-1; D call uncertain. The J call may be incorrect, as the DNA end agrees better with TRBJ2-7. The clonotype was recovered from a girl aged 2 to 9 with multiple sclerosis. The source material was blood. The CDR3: CASSQDLASEQYF. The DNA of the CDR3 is TGCGCCAGCAGCCAAGATTTGGCTAGCGAGCAGTACTTC.